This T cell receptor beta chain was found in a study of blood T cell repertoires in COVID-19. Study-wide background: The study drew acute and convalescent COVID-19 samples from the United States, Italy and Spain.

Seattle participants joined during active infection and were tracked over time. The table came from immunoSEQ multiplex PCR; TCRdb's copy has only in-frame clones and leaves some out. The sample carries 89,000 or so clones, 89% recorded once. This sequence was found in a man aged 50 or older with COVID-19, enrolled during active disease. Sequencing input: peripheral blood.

This CDR3 reads CASSLPGQGLYEQYF. The CDR3, as DNA: TGTGCCAGCAGCCTCCCGGGACAGGGACTCTACGAGCAGTACTTC. The chain joins TRBV27 to TRBJ2-7, with TRBD1 matching over 9 bases. After removal of 6 bases from V and 3 bases from J, the junction contained 9 bases not matched to a gene. The length of the CDR3 is 15 residues. In germline, CDR1 is MNHEY, CDR2 SMNVEV (reference sequence).